This T cell receptor (beta chain) stems from a study of blood T cells in healthy people across ages. This clonotype was counted at least ten times. The conserved final phenylalanine or tryptophan is absent from the CDR3, which likely points to a read error. After removal of 5 bases from V and 11 bases from J, the junction contained 7 bases not matched to a gene. From germline, CDR1 is LGHNA and CDR2 YNFKEQ. The CDR3 consists of 12 residues. The authors ran a second PCR of 7 to 11 cycles using a sample-barcoded 5' primer and a J-beta primer mix. TCRdb analysed the 5' RACE reads with MiXCR anew, one entry per CDR3 protein. The sample gives more than 650,000 distinct CDR3 sequences, approximately 22% of which show up once; 22% is in the top ten.

Sequencing was done on a sample of blood. The chain employs TRBV4-2 and TRBJ2-5; 8 nucleotides align to TRBD1. This receptor was taken from a man between 65 and 80 years old in good health. In DNA, the CDR3 is TGTGCCAGCAGCGAAGGGACAGGAGAGCAGTACGTC. Translating gives CASSEGTGEQYV.